Ten or more counts support the clone carrying this TCR beta chain. Its antigen is unknown. This CDR3 region has 15 residues. V was cut by 4 bases and J by 1 base, with 13 bases left in between. Germline lookup yields CDR1 SEHNR and CDR2 FQNEAQ (reference sequence). One entry per CDR3 protein results from TCRdb running MiXCR on the reads. The table shows fewer than 700,000 distinct CDR3 sequences, with 20% to 30% occurring only once. The data originate from a study of T cell repertoires in cytomegalovirus infection. Study context: Public signatures in TCR beta pointed to CMV infection and matching HLA type. Findings of the study overall: CMV-specific TCR beta clonotypes restricted by HLA-C were the ones dominating the ex vivo response. Cumulative public TCR beta family frequency identified carriers of CMV plus the relevant HLA.

Specimen: CD8+ T cells from PBMCs. The chain uses TRBV7-9 and TRBJ1-1; no firm D call. The receptor comes from a human donor in good health (CMV status not recorded). Some clones in this sample may be carry-over from other donors' samples. The CDR3 sequence is CASSSKNLGNTEAFF. CDR3 coding DNA: TGTGCCAGCAGCTCGAAGAATCTAGGGAACACTGAAGCTTTCTTT.